These T cell receptor beta chains were read from a single sample in a study of shared clonotypes between healthy human individuals. Some clones are missing from TCRdb's copy, which holds only in-frame ones; the method was immunoSEQ multiplex PCR. Among more than 550,000 clones listed, roughly nine tenths were seen once. Material: naive CD8+ T cells sorted from blood. The receptors originated from a man between 25 and 39 years old in good health. Each CDR3 is given without its conserved first and last residue. D genes are given only for firm matches.

TRBV9,NA,ASSVGDGSLNEQY
TRBV7-9,NA,ASSLSSNSLYEQF
TRBV27,TRBD1,ASSHRQGAVPEAF
TRBV7-9,NA,ASSSHLGRTIGNYGYT
TRBV5-5,TRBD1,ASSYGQGGIDEQY
TRBV29-1,NA,SVGLRDTEAF
TRBV10-2,NA,ASGGSYEQY
TRBV13,TRBD1,ASSYIIPGQGYEQY
TRBV7-6,TRBD1,ASSLGTGINEQF
TRBV18,TRBD2,ASSPWGLAGRAGANVLT
TRBV19,TRBD2,ASRVIAGANEQF
TRBV7-9,TRBD2,ASSSGTSKNTGELF
TRBV11-2,NA,ASSISQGAYNEQF
TRBV28,TRBD1,ASSLFDRGSEKLF
TRBV7-8,NA,ASSLGGTTGELF
TRBV7-9,NA,ASSFLPNEQF
TRBV29-1,TRBD1,SAQTPTGGWAEQY
TRBV27,NA,ASSSALSGGYT
TRBV5-1,TRBD1,ASSWTGGDQPQH
TRBV28,TRBD1,ASSYRGQRPIEQY
TRBV7-8,NA,ASSPERVGNEQF
TRBV2,TRBD1,ASSGRDRGVGELF
TRBV5-1,TRBD2,ASSLEQRERDTQY
TRBV10-3,TRBD1,AISELRDSSYEQY
TRBV4-1,TRBD1,ASSHEDRGEVTGELF
TRBV28,TRBD1,ASGSRDRIYEQY
TRBV5-8,NA,ASSPAGTGPLDTQY
TRBV9,NA,ASSVAPAPLHYGYT
TRBV18,NA,ASSPRTEISYNEQF
TRBV7-9,NA,ASSVGRLNTEAF
TRBV7-9,NA,ASSSPIQETQY
TRBV9,TRBD2,ASSDSRSGGTYNEQF
TRBV7-6,NA,ASSLGLNTGELF
TRBV7-8,NA,ASSLEGRFYEQY
TRBV28,TRBD1,ASSPTGTDEQY
TRBV10-3,NA,AISEWTAEVYEQY
TRBV11-3,NA,ASSQMGGGDRKQTNNEQF
TRBV19,TRBD2,ASSSRLAGDMADTQY
TRBV6-5,NA,ASSLNGQETQY
TRBV13,NA,ASSPKRRVEQY
TRBV9,TRBD2,ASSVEREANGELF
TRBV7-7,NA,ASSLGPGRQYEQY
TRBV10-2,TRBD1,ASSEPGQGAIYEQY
TRBV11-3,NA,ASSLAEAGEPHNEQF
TRBV28,NA,ASSLRGMNTEAF
TRBV29-1,NA,SAIGVGGQETQY
TRBV9,NA,ASSPEGVTYNEQF
TRBV4-1,NA,ASSQGGEQF